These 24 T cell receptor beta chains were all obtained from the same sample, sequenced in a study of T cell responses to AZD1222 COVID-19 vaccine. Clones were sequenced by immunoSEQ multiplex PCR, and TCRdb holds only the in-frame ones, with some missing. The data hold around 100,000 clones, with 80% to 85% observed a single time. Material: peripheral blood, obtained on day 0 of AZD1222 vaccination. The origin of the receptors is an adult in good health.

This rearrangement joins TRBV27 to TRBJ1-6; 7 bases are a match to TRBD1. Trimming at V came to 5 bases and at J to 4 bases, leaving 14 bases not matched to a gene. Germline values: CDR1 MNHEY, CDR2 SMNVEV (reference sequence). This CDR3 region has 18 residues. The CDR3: CASSRHAIRGSYNSPLHF. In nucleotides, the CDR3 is TGTGCCAGCAGTCGACACGCAATCAGGGGGTCATATAATTCACCCCTCCACTTT.

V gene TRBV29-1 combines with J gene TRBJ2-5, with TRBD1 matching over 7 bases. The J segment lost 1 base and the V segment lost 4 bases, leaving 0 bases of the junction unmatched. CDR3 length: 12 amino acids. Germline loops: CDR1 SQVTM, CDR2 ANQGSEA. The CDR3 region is CSVGQGQETQYF. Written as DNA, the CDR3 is TGCAGCGTTGGACAGGGCCAAGAGACCCAGTACTTC.

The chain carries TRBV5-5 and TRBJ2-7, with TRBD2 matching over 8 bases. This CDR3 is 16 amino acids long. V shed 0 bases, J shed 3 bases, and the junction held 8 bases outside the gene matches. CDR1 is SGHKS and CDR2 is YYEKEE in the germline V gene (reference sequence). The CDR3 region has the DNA TGTGCCAGCAGCTTGGCCAGCGGGGGATTCGGCTACGAGCAGTACTTC. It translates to CASSLASGGFGYEQYF.

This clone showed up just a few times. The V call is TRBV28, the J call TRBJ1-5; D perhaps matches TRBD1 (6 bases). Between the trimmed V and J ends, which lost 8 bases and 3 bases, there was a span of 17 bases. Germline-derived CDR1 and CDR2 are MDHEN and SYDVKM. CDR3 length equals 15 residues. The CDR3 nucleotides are TGTGCCAGCGGTACGGGGGCGAGGAACAATCAGCCCCAGCATTTT. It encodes CASGTGARNNQPQHF.

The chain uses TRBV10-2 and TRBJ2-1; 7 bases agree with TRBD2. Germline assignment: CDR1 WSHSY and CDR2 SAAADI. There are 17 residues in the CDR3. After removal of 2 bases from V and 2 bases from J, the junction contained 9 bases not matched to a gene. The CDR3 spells CASSEAKWLAAYNEQFF. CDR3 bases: TGCGCCAGCAGTGAGGCGAAGTGGCTAGCGGCCTACAATGAGCAGTTCTTC.

The CDR3 region is CAISGQPSSGNTIYF. CDR3 coding DNA: TGTGCCATCAGTGGACAACCTAGCTCTGGAAACACCATATATTTT. The rearrangement uses TRBV10-3 and TRBJ1-3; D uncertain. Germline lookup yields CDR1 ENHRY and CDR2 SYGVKD. The CDR3 sequence is 15 residues long. Trimming took 4 bases from V and 0 from J, leaving 10 bases between them.

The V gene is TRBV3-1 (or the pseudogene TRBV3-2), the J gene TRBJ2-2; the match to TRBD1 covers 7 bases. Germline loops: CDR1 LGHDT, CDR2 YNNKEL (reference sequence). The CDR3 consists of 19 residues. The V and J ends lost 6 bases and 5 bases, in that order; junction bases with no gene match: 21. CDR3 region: CASSSSGNLKGARTGELFF. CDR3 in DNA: TGTGCCAGCAGTTCGAGCGGAAACCTCAAGGGGGCGAGGACCGGGGAGCTGTTTTTT.

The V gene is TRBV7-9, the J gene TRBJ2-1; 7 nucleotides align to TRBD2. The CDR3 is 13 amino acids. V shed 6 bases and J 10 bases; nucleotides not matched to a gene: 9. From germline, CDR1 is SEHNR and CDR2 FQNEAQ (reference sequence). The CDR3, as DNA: TGTGCCAGCAGACCAGCGGGGCTTGGAGAGCAGTTCTTC. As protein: CASRPAGLGEQFF.

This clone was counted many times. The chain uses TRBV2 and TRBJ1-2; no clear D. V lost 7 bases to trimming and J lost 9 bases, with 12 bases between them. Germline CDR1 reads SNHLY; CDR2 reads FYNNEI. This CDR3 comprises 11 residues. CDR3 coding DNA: TGTGCCAGCACGAGTATCCTCAGCTACACCTTC. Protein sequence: CASTSILSYTF.

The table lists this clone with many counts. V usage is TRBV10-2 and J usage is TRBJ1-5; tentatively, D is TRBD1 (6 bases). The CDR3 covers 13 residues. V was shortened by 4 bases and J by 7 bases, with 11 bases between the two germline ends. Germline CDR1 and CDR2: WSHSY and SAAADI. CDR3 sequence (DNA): TGCGCCAGCAGTGTTGGGGGGCGACAGCCCCAGCATTTT. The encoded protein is CASSVGGRQPQHF.

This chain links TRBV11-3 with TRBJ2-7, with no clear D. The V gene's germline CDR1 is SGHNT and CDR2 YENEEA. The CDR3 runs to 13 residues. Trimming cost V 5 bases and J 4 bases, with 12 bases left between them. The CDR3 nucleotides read TGTGCCAGCAGCCAGGCTAGGGAATACGAGCAGTACTTC. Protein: CASSQAREYEQYF.

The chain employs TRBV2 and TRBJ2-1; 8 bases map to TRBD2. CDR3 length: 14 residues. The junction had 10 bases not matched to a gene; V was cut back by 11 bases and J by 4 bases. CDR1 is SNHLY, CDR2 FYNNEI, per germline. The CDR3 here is CAARGTSGYNEQFF. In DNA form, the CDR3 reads TGTGCCGCTCGGGGAACTAGCGGTTACAATGAGCAGTTCTTC.

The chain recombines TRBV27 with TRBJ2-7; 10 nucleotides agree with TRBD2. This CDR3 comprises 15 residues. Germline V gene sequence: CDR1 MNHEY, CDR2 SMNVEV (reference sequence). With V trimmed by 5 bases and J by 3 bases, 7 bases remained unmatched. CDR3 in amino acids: CASSTPSGSLYEQYF. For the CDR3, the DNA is TGTGCCAGCAGTACCCCTAGCGGGAGCCTCTACGAGCAGTACTTC.

CDR3 coding DNA: TGTGCCAGCAGTTTGGACAGCTCCTACAATGAGCAGTTCTTC. It specifies CASSLDSSYNEQFF. The rearrangement joins TRBV28 to TRBJ2-1; possibly TRBD1 for D (6 bases). The CDR3 has 14 residues. The germline V and J ends were trimmed by 3 bases and 0 bases, with 6 bases remaining between them. Germline assignment: CDR1 MDHEN and CDR2 SYDVKM.

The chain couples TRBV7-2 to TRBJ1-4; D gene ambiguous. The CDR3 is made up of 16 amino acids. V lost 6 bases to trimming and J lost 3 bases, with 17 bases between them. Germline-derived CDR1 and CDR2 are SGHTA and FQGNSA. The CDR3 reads CASSWAPIAANEKLFF. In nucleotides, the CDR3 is TGTGCCAGCAGTTGGGCACCGATAGCGGCTAATGAAAAACTGTTTTTT.

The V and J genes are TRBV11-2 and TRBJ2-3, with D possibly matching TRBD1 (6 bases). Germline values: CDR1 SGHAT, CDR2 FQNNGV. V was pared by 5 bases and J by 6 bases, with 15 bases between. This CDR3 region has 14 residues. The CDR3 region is CASSPGQIIDTQYF. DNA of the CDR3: TGTGCCAGCAGCCCGGGACAAATTATTGATACGCAGTATTTT.

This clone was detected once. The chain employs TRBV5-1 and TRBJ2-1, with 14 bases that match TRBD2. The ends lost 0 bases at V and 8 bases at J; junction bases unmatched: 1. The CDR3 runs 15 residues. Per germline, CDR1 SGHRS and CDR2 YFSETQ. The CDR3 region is CASSLGTSGGYEQFF. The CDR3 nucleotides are TGCGCCAGCAGCTTGGGGACTAGCGGGGGGTATGAGCAGTTCTTC.

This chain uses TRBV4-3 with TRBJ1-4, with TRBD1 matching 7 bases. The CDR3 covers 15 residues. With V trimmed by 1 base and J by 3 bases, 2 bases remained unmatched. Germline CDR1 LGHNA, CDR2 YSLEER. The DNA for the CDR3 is TGCGCCAGCAGCCAAGGGACAGGATCTAATGAAAAACTGTTTTTT. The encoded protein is CASSQGTGSNEKLFF.

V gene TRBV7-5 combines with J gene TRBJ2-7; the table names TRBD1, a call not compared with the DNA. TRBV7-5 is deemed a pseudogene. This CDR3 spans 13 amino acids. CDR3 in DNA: TGTGCCAGAAGCGGGACAGGGTCCTACGAGCAGTACTTC. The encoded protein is CARSGTGSYEQYF.

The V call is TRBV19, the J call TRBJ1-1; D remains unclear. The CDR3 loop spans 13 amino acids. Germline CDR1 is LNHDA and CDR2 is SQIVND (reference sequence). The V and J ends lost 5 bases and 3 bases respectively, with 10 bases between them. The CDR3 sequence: CASSFIGYTEAFF. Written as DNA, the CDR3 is TGTGCCAGTAGTTTCATAGGGTACACTGAAGCTTTCTTT.

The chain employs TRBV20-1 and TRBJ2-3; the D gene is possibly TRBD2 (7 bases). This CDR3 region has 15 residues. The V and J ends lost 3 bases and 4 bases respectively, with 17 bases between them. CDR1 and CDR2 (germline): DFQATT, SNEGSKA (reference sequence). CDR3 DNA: TGCAGTGCTAGTCCCAAGGGGGGGCAGGCAGATACGCAGTATTTT. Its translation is CSASPKGGQADTQYF.

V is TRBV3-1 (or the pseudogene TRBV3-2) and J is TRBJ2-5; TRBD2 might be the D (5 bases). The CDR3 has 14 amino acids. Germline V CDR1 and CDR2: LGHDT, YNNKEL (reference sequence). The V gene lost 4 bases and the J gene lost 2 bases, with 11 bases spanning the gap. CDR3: CASSPEGLQETQYF. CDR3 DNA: TGTGCCAGCAGCCCAGAAGGACTGCAAGAGACCCAGTACTTC.

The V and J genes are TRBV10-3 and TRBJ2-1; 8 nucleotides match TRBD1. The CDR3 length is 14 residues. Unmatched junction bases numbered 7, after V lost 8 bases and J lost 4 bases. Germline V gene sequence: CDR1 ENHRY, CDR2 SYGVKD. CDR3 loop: CAISGGGTYNEQFF. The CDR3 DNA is TGTGCCATCTCAGGGGGCGGTACTTACAATGAGCAGTTCTTC.

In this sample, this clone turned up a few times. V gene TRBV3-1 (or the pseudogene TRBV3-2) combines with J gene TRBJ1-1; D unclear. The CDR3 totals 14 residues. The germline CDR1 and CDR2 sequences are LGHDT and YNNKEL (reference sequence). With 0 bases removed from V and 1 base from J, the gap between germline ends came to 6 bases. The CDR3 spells CASSQEFENTEAFF. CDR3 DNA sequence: TGTGCCAGCAGCCAAGAATTCGAGAACACTGAAGCTTTCTTT.